These 25 T cell receptor beta chains share one sample of origin, sequenced in a study of technical replicates of blood from a handful of donors (dated by TCRdb to between 2016 and 2019). Libraries were prepared through the immunoSEQ multiplex PCR assay. TCRdb's version of the immuneACCESS table is confined to in-frame rearrangements and falls short of the full clone set. An unresolved V gene accounts for under half of the shortfall where checked; the remainder is of unknown origin. The sample yields over 90,000 clones; 95% to 96% were counted once. The ten biggest clones cover about 0.36% of the sample. The specimen sequenced was T cells isolated from PBMCs. These receptors originate from a human donor in good health.

The V call is TRBV7-9, the J call TRBJ1-3, with D hard to call. The CDR3 has 14 residues. V dropped 3 bases and J dropped 0 bases, with 6 bases sitting between them. The germline gives CDR1 SEHNR, CDR2 FQNEAQ (reference sequence). Written as DNA, the CDR3 is TGTGCCAGCAGCTTCTCCGGCTCTGGAAACACCATATATTTT. It encodes CASSFSGSGNTIYF.

The genes are TRBV28 and TRBJ2-5; 10 bases align to TRBD1. CDR3 length: 16 amino acids. CDR1 and CDR2 from the germline V gene are MDHEN and SYDVKM. V lost 2 bases and J lost 4; bases outside the gene matches: 7. The CDR3 region has the DNA TGTGCCAGCAGTTTACTTGGACAGGGGGGCAGAGAGACCCAGTACTTC. It translates to CASSLLGQGGRETQYF.

This chain connects TRBV5-3 to TRBJ1-5, with D tentatively TRBD1 (5 bases). TRBV5-3 is labeled an ORF, and its function is uncertain. The length of the CDR3 is 16 residues. Trimming removed 0 bases at V and 2 bases at J, with 12 bases between. CDR3 coding DNA: TGTGCCAGAAGCTTGGACAGGTATGGTGGCAATCAGCCCCAGCATTTT. Amino acid sequence: CARSLDRYGGNQPQHF.

This chain links TRBV6-4 with TRBJ2-5, with 8 nucleotides matching TRBD2. The germline CDR1 and CDR2 sequences are MRHNA and SNTAGT. The ends lost 10 bases at V and 0 bases at J; junction bases unmatched: 25. This CDR3 is 20 amino acids long. The DNA for the CDR3 is TGTGCCACCCCAACCGACTCCAGCGGGAGTGCGAATCTGTACCAAGAGACCCAGTACTTC. Translated, it gives CATPTDSSGSANLYQETQYF.

The gene calls are TRBV30 and TRBJ2-5; possible D gene TRBD2, 5 bases. Per germline, CDR1 GTSNPN and CDR2 SVGIG (reference sequence). The germline V and J ends were trimmed by 2 bases and 3 bases, with 10 bases remaining between them. The CDR3 spans 13 residues. The CDR3 region has the DNA TGTGCCTGGAGTCCCTCGGGGAAAGAGACCCAGTACTTC. Its protein is CAWSPSGKETQYF. Looking up the rest from reference TRBV30 and TRBJ2-5 gives the full variable domain: SQTIHQWPATLVQPVGSPLSLECTVEGTSNPNLYWYRQAAGRGLQLLFYSVGIGQISSEVPQNLSASRPQDRQFILSSKKLLLSDSGFYLCAWSPSGKETQYFGPGTRLLVL.

The V call is TRBV2, the J call TRBJ2-1, with D tentatively TRBD1 (6 bases). Germline-derived CDR1 and CDR2 are SNHLY and FYNNEI. The CDR3 is 11 amino acids. V was shortened by 7 bases and J by 12 bases, with 13 bases between the two germline ends. The CDR3 coding sequence is TGTGCCAGCACCGATGGGGGCCTGCAGTTCTTC. Amino acid sequence: CASTDGGLQFF.

This clone was detected once. The rearrangement links TRBV2 to TRBJ2-7; TRBD2 matches 11 bases. V gave up 9 bases and J gave up 3 bases; unmatched junction bases: 4. This CDR3 region has 13 residues. Germline CDR1 reads SNHLY; CDR2 reads FYNNEI. This CDR3 reads CASKTSGNYEQYF. CDR3 nucleotides: TGTGCCAGTAAGACTAGCGGGAACTACGAGCAGTACTTC.

This chain connects TRBV27 to TRBJ2-7, with TRBD2 identical over 9 bases. The CDR3 spans 17 residues. Germline V gene sequence: CDR1 MNHEY, CDR2 SMNVEV (reference sequence). After removal of 2 bases from V and 4 bases from J, the junction contained 12 bases not matched to a gene. In DNA, the CDR3 is TGTGCCAGCAGTTTACCCCCCTCTAGCGGGGCTTTTTACGAGCAGTACTTC. Its translation: CASSLPPSSGAFYEQYF.

The chain carries TRBV6-5 and TRBJ1-2; D uncertain. Trimming cost V 4 bases and J 4 bases, with 10 bases left between them. CDR3 length: 13 residues. From germline, CDR1 is MNHEY and CDR2 SVGAGI. The CDR3 DNA reads as TGTGCCAGCAGTTTCGGGGAGATCTATGGCTACACCTTC. It is translated as CASSFGEIYGYTF.

J is TRBJ1-2 and V is TRBV28, with D uncertain. The CDR3 spans 15 residues. V gave up 4 bases and J gave up 2 bases, with 14 bases separating them. Germline values: CDR1 MDHEN, CDR2 SYDVKM. The DNA for the CDR3 is TGTGCCAGCAGTTCATTCCCCTCAGCGAACTATGGCTACACCTTC. Translation gives CASSSFPSANYGYTF.

CDR3 loop: CASSMDRERNTIYF. The DNA of the CDR3 is TGTGCCAGTAGTATGGACAGGGAGAGAAACACCATATATTTT. The J gene is TRBJ1-3, the V gene TRBV19; 8 nucleotides align to TRBD1. The CDR3 has 14 amino acids. Germline trimming cut 3 bases from V and 5 bases from J; bases unmatched to any gene: 3. Germline V gives CDR1 LNHDA, CDR2 SQIVND (reference sequence). The full variable domain, completed using reference TRBV19 and TRBJ1-3, is DGGITQSPKYLFRKEGQNVTLSCEQNLNHDAMYWYRQDPGQGLRLIYYSQIVNDFQKGDIAEGYSVSREKKESFPLTVTSAQKNPTAFYLCASSMDRERNTIYFGEGSWLTVV.

The chain carries TRBV5-4 and TRBJ2-2; D is perhaps TRBD2 (5 bases). The V and J ends lost 9 bases and 1 base respectively, with 10 bases between them. CDR1 is SGHNT and CDR2 is YYREEE in the germline V gene (reference sequence). The CDR3 has 13 residues. CDR3 nucleotides: TGTGCCACCGGGGTTCAGAACACCGGGGAGCTGTTTTTT. It codes for CATGVQNTGELFF.

The chain recombines TRBV5-1 with TRBJ2-3, with 8 bases matching TRBD1. The CDR3 spans 15 residues. The V segment lost 0 bases and the J segment 5 bases; nucleotides outside the gene matches: 5. The V gene's germline CDR1 is SGHRS and CDR2 YFSETQ. CDR3 sequence: CASSLGATGGDTQYF. CDR3 nucleotides: TGCGCCAGCAGCTTGGGGGCCACAGGGGGAGATACGCAGTATTTT.

The rearrangement joins TRBV13 to TRBJ2-3; the D gene is possibly TRBD1 (6 bases). The germline gives CDR1 PRHDT, CDR2 FYEKMQ (reference sequence). Trimming cost V 5 bases and J 3 bases, with 15 bases left between them. The CDR3 has 15 residues. CDR3 in amino acids: CASSPLGQGTDTQYF. DNA of the CDR3: TGTGCCAGCAGCCCCTTGGGTCAGGGGACAGATACGCAGTATTTT.

This chain joins TRBV5-6 and TRBJ1-2; D not resolved. Trimming pared 1 base from V and 2 bases from J, leaving 12 bases between. CDR1 and CDR2 (germline): SGHDT, YYEEEE. The CDR3 is made up of 15 amino acids. CDR3 nucleotides: TGTGCCAGCAGCTTGCGCGGCCGATACAACTATGGCTACACCTTC. Translated: CASSLRGRYNYGYTF.

This sequence joins TRBV28 and TRBJ2-2, with D possibly TRBD2 on 6 matching bases. V lost 7 bases and J 6 bases, leaving 15 bases between the germline ends. The germline CDR1 and CDR2 sequences are MDHEN and SYDVKM. CDR3 length: 14 amino acids. The CDR3 spells CASTPPGRPGELFF. CDR3 coding DNA: TGTGCCAGCACCCCCCCAGGGAGGCCCGGGGAGCTGTTTTTT.

The chain employs TRBV18 and TRBJ2-1; no definite D call. The germline V gene encodes CDR1 KGHSH and CDR2 LQKENI. This CDR3 comprises 15 residues. The V gene lost 2 bases and the J gene lost 0 bases, with 8 bases spanning the gap. CDR3 amino acids: CASSPGQSSYNEQFF. The CDR3 DNA reads TGTGCCAGCTCACCAGGGCAAAGCTCCTACAATGAGCAGTTCTTC.

V usage is TRBV4-3 and J usage is TRBJ2-1; 7 nucleotides line up with TRBD1. Germline CDR1 is LGHNA and CDR2 is YSLEER. This CDR3 comprises 15 residues. J was trimmed by 7 bases and V by 4 bases; bases with no gene match: 10. The CDR3 coding sequence is TGCGCCAGCAGCCCCTGGGGAGACAGGGTGAATGAGCAGTTCTTC. This codes for CASSPWGDRVNEQFF.

This chain links TRBV27 with TRBJ2-7; D possibly corresponds to TRBD2 (6 bases). Trimming removed 6 bases at V and 7 bases at J, with 13 bases between. Germline CDR1 is MNHEY and CDR2 is SMNVEV (reference sequence). This CDR3 comprises 12 residues. The CDR3 coding sequence is TGTGCCAGCAGCCCACCTGGGGGGGAGCAGTACTTC. It is translated as CASSPPGGEQYF.

This sequence joins TRBV7-9 and TRBJ1-2; perhaps TRBD1 as D (6 bases). The CDR3 loop spans 14 amino acids. Trimming took off 5 bases at V and 7 bases at J, with 17 bases between the two ends. Germline CDR1 is SEHNR and CDR2 is FQNEAQ (reference sequence). The CDR3 region has the DNA TGTGCCAGCAGCCAAACAACAGGGAATCGTGGCTACACCTTC. Protein product: CASSQTTGNRGYTF.

This chain joins TRBV28 and TRBJ2-1; 8 nucleotides align to TRBD2. CDR1 MDHEN and CDR2 SYDVKM come from the germline V gene. This CDR3 is built from 14 residues. V shed 8 bases, J shed 4 bases, and the junction held 7 bases outside the gene matches. CDR3 DNA: TGTGCCAGCCTTACTAGCGGAGGTTACAATGAGCAGTTCTTC. Its protein product is CASLTSGGYNEQFF.

This clone was found once. The chain uses TRBV27 and TRBJ2-7; no reliable D call. The germline CDR1 and CDR2 sequences are MNHEY and SMNVEV (reference sequence). V was trimmed by 5 bases and J by 4 bases, leaving 15 bases between them. This CDR3 spans 14 amino acids. The CDR3 spells CASSIGPGQYEQYF. CDR3 coding DNA: TGTGCCAGCAGTATCGGCCCAGGCCAATACGAGCAGTACTTC.

This clone was detected once. The genes are TRBV19 and TRBJ1-1; D not certain. Looked up from germline, CDR1 is LNHDA and CDR2 is SQIVND (reference sequence). Trimming stripped 3 bases from V and 0 bases from J, with 5 bases between. The CDR3 is made up of 13 amino acids. Here the CDR3 reads CASSMGLNTEAFF. The CDR3 region has the DNA TGTGCCAGTAGTATGGGCTTGAACACTGAAGCTTTCTTT.

The genes are TRBV19 and TRBJ1-2, with 11 bases fitting TRBD1. The CDR3 length is 15 residues. CDR1 is LNHDA, CDR2 SQIVND, per germline (reference sequence). V dropped 6 bases and J dropped 4; count of bases not matched to a gene: 7. The CDR3 is CASRDRGRNSYGYTF. CDR3 DNA: TGTGCCAGTAGGGACAGGGGGCGAAACTCCTATGGCTACACCTTC.

This clone was seen only once. The chain is built from TRBV2 and TRBJ1-1; tentative D call: TRBD1 (5 bases). Germline-derived CDR1 and CDR2 are SNHLY and FYNNEI. Trimming removed 5 bases at V and 8 bases at J, with 12 bases between. CDR3 length: 12 residues. In nucleotides, the CDR3 is TGTGCCAGCAGTCCTAATGGGGGGGAAGCTTTCTTT. Translation: CASSPNGGEAFF.